The clone carrying this T cell receptor (beta chain) was recorded a few times. This sample was taken from a study of blood T cell repertoires in COVID-19. Method: immunoSEQ multiplex PCR; TCRdb's copy keeps in-frame clones and lacks some. There are 150,000 to 200,000 clones in the sample; roughly 86% occur only once, and approximately 3.5% lies in the top ten. Sample: peripheral blood. The TCR sequence derives from a man aged 65 to 79 with acute or convalescent COVID-19.

The DNA for the CDR3 is TGTGCCACCAGCAACAGGCCCAACATAACCTACGAGCAGTACTTC. This sequence encodes CATSNRPNITYEQYF. The chain recombines TRBV15 with TRBJ2-7; D is possibly TRBD1 (5 bases). Germline CDR1 reads LNHNV; CDR2 reads YYDKDF (reference sequence). This CDR3 is 15 amino acids long. Trimming removed 4 bases from V and 2 bases from J, with 15 bases in between.